Following are 7 T cell receptor beta chains from one sample sequenced in a study of beta chain features in type 1 diabetes. The entirety of the isolated RNA underwent reverse transcription, so expressed TCRB transcripts were sequenced. This table comes from immunoSEQ multiplex PCR, and its TCRdb copy is limited to in-frame clones, with some not included. The table has about 220,000 clones, roughly 11% seen once. Sequencing input: central memory CD4+ T cells from blood. Receptors originate from a man between 18 and 29 years old in good health.

The chain carries TRBV10-3 and TRBJ2-5, with a tentative D call TRBD2 (6 bases). V shed 0 bases and J shed 1 base, with 9 bases lying between them. Germline CDR1 and CDR2: ENHRY and SYGVKD. The CDR3 sequence is 15 residues long. CDR3 region: CAISESGGAQETQYF. As DNA, the CDR3 is TGTGCCATCAGTGAGTCTGGAGGGGCCCAAGAGACCCAGTACTTC.

The chain joins TRBV30 to TRBJ1-4, with D possibly being TRBD1 (5 bases). Trimming took off 0 bases at V and 0 bases at J, with 14 bases between the two ends. Germline assignment: CDR1 GTSNPN and CDR2 SVGIG (reference sequence). The CDR3 has 17 residues. CDR3 nucleotides: TGTGCCTGGAGTGTACCGACAGCCTCTGCAACTAATGAAAAACTGTTTTTT. This encodes CAWSVPTASATNEKLFF.

The V and J genes are TRBV7-9 and TRBJ1-5, with D perhaps matching TRBD1 (5 bases). V was clipped by 1 base and J by 5 bases, with 12 bases between them. CDR3 length: 15 amino acids. Germline loops: CDR1 SEHNR, CDR2 FQNEAQ (reference sequence). The CDR3 region has the DNA TGTGCCAGCAGCTTAGGAGCTTCGGGGGATCAGCCCCAGCATTTT. Protein: CASSLGASGDQPQHF.

The gene calls are TRBV29-1 and TRBJ2-5; 8 bases are shared with TRBD2. Germline V gene lookup returns CDR1 SQVTM and CDR2 ANQGSEA. This CDR3 has 15 residues. V dropped 6 bases and J dropped 3; count of bases not matched to a gene: 12. The DNA of the CDR3 is TGCAGCGTCGAGGGGGTTAGCGGGATCAAAGAGACCCAGTACTTC. This gives the protein CSVEGVSGIKETQYF. The whole variable domain, remainder taken from reference TRBV29-1 and TRBJ2-5, is SAVISQKPSRDICQRGTSLTIQCQVDSQVTMMFWYRQQPGQSLTLIATANQGSEATYESGFVIDKFPISRPNLTFSTLTVSNMSPEDSSIYLCSVEGVSGIKETQYFGPGTRLLVL.

J is TRBJ1-2 and V is TRBV29-1; D is possibly TRBD1 (5 bases). Germline V CDR1 and CDR2: SQVTM, ANQGSEA. Trimming left V 2 bases short and J 4 bases short, with 8 bases between. CDR3 length: 12 amino acids. The CDR3 here is CSVEMGGYGYTF. As DNA, the CDR3 is TGCAGCGTTGAAATGGGGGGCTATGGCTACACCTTC.

The chain links TRBV7-8 to TRBJ2-3; 8 positions agree with TRBD1. Germline CDR1 is SGHVS and CDR2 is FQNEAQ. Unmatched junction bases numbered 4, after V lost 3 bases and J lost 2 bases. There are 15 residues in the CDR3. The CDR3 DNA reads TGTGCCAGCAGCTTTGAGGGACAGGACACAGATACGCAGTATTTT. Its protein product is CASSFEGQDTDTQYF.

Of note for this clone: This clone may be a read error of a much larger clone one base away. The V and J genes are TRBV6-6 and TRBJ2-7; D may be TRBD1 or TRBD2 (5 bases each). The V gene lost 1 base and the J gene lost 0 bases, with 7 bases spanning the gap. In germline, CDR1 is MNHNY, CDR2 SVGAGI (reference sequence). The length of the CDR3 is 14 residues. CDR3 sequence (DNA): TGTGCCAGCAGTTACTTGGGACCCTCCTACGAGCAGTACTTC. This encodes CASSYLGPSYEQYF.